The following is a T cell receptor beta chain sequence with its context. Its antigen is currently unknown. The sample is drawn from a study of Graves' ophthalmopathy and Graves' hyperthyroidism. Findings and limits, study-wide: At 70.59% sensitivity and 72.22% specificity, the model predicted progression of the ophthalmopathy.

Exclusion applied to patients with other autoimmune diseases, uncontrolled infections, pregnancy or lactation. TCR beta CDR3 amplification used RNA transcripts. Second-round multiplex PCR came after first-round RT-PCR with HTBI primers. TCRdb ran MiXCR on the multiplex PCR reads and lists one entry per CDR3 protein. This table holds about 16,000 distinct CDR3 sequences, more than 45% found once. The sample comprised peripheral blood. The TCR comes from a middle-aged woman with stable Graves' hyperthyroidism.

CDR3 coding DNA: TGTGCCAGCAGTCCTAGCGGGAGAGAGACCCAGTACTTC. Its protein product is CASSPSGRETQYF. The rearrangement links TRBV25-1 to TRBJ2-5; TRBD2 agrees at 10 bases. CDR1 is MGHDK and CDR2 is SYGVNS in the germline V gene. The junction had 1 base not matched to a gene; V was cut back by 5 bases and J by 4 bases. CDR3 size: 13 residues.